The clone carrying this TCR beta chain occurred many times. Single cDNA molecules in the library carried unique molecular identifiers attached during preparation. TCRdb recomputed calls from the RACE reads with MiXCR, one row per CDR3 protein. This table holds over 300,000 distinct CDR3 sequences, approximately 5.1% found once. Time point described: pre-sensitization, week 0. The treatment: therapeutic diphenylcyclopropenone sensitization with weekly scalp DPC. Each donor was an alopecia patient between 18 and 70 years of age who qualified for DPC. CDR3 length: 15 amino acids. Germline trimming cut 6 bases from V and 1 base from J; bases unmatched to any gene: 4. The germline V gene has CDR1 SNHLY and CDR2 FYNNEI. This sample stems from a study of human T cells and chemical hapten exposure. Study summary: Diphenylcyclopropenone doses were given weekly to the scalps of patients across the roughly 22-week study.

The chain is built from TRBV2 and TRBJ2-1; the match to TRBD1 covers 9 bases. Sequencing was performed on whole blood, taken in connection with sensitization to the hapten diphenylcyclopropenone (DPC). The TCR comes from a woman aged 45-65 years with alopecia areata. Some clones in this sample may be carry-over from other donors' samples. As DNA, the CDR3 is TGTGCCAGCAGGGCGGGACAGGGATCCTACAATGAGCAGTTCTTC. Its translation: CASRAGQGSYNEQFF.